This T cell receptor (beta chain) was documented in a study of cytomegalovirus exposure and HLA in healthy donors. PCR used 60 Vbeta primers and 13 Jbeta primers. This table comes from immunoSEQ multiplex PCR, and its TCRdb copy is limited to in-frame clones, with some not included. The top ten hold 3% to 4% of the sample, which has about 120,000 clones, roughly 70% seen once. With 6 bases removed from V and 1 base from J, the gap between germline ends came to 12 bases. Per germline, CDR1 MNHEY and CDR2 SMNVEV (reference sequence). CDR3 length: 14 residues. Material: PBMCs. This chain uses TRBV27 with TRBJ1-1, with D possibly matching TRBD1 (5 bases). The clonotype originates from a man aged 30 to 45 in good health and CMV-seronegative. The CDR3 DNA follows: TGTGCCAGCAGACTCACCGGGGGGAACACTGAAGCTTTCTTT. This sequence encodes CASRLTGGNTEAFF.